Listed here are 4 T cell receptor beta chains from one sample, sequenced in a study of T cell responses to AZD1222 COVID-19 vaccine. Assay: immunoSEQ multiplex PCR; the TCRdb copy retains only in-frame clones and omits some. This sample carries approximately 110,000 clones, more than 65% of them seen once, and the ten largest clones take about 9.7%. The sample was peripheral blood, taken on day 0 of AZD1222 vaccination. All receptors derive from an adult in good health.

The V gene is TRBV5-1, the J gene TRBJ2-1; TRBD1 is a possible D gene (5 bases). The CDR3 sequence is 15 residues long. The germline V gene has CDR1 SGHRS and CDR2 YFSETQ. Trimming left V 4 bases short and J 1 base short, with 12 bases between. The CDR3 bases are TGCGCCAGCAGCAGGGGCGAAGGGTCCTACAATGAGCAGTTCTTC. Encoded protein: CASSRGEGSYNEQFF.

The chain is built from TRBV19 and TRBJ2-1; 7 bases map to TRBD2. V lost 3 bases to trimming and J lost 4 bases; unmatched junction nucleotides: 6. This CDR3 has 15 residues. In germline, CDR1 is LNHDA, CDR2 SQIVND (reference sequence). CDR3 bases: TGTGCCAGTAGTATTCTAGCGGAGAGATACAATGAGCAGTTCTTC. It translates to CASSILAERYNEQFF.

This clone has more than one count but fewer than ten. The gene calls are TRBV27 and TRBJ1-5; D is unclear. Between the trimmed V and J ends, which lost 2 bases and 2 bases, there was a span of 7 bases. The germline V gene has CDR1 MNHEY and CDR2 SMNVEV (reference sequence). This CDR3 has 14 residues. The CDR3 bases are TGTGCCAGCAGTTTACCTTCAGGCAATCAGCCCCAGCATTTT. Translated, it gives CASSLPSGNQPQHF.

The chain carries TRBV20-1 and TRBJ2-3; TRBD2 matches at 11 bases. The CDR3 length is 15 residues. J was trimmed by 3 bases and V by 3 bases; bases with no gene match: 5. Per the germline V gene, CDR1 is DFQATT and CDR2 is SNEGSKA (reference sequence). The CDR3: CSASRPSGGTDTQYF. The CDR3 coding sequence is TGCAGTGCTAGTCGGCCTAGCGGGGGGACAGATACGCAGTATTTT.